What follows is one T cell receptor beta chain and its context. Its antigen is as yet unknown. The entry originates in a study of radiation and T cells in renal cell carcinoma. Study-level findings and limits: Without pretreatment biopsies, baseline tumor clonotype presence was undetermined. Top tumor clonotypes rose in blood 2 weeks post-radiation, then contracted.

Per the germline V gene, CDR1 is SGHDT and CDR2 is YYEEEE. Trimming removed 7 bases from V and 7 bases from J, with 15 bases in between. The CDR3 covers 13 residues. Sequencing used immunoSEQ multiplex PCR; TCRdb keeps in-frame clones, though not all of them. Counted here are some 95,000 clones, approximately 86% occurring once; the ten biggest clones make up approximately 8.1%. Time point given: baseline pretreatment blood. Treatment specified: 15 Gy SBRT to primary tumor, nephrectomy 4 weeks later. Clear cell pathology was present in this patient's renal cell carcinoma. This chain uses TRBV5-6 with TRBJ1-3; a possible D gene is TRBD1 (6 bases). Sequencing was performed on blood, taken from a patient whose treatment included radiotherapy and nephrectomy. The clonotype was recovered from a man aged 50 or older with renal cell carcinoma. CDR3 region: CASQTGITNTIYF. For the CDR3, the DNA is TGTGCCAGCCAGACAGGAATAACGAACACCATATATTTT.